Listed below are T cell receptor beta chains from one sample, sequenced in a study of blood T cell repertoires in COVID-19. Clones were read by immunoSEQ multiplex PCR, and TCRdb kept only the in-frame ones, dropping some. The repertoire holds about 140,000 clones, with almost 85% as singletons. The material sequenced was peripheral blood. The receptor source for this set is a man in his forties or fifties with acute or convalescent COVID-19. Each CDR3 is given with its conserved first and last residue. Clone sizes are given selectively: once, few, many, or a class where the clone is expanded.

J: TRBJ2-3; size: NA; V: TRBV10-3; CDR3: CAISEGRASTDTQYF
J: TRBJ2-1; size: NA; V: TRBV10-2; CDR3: CASLSSSGFLWDEQFF
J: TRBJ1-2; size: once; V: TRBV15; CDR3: CATGPRQGNGYTF
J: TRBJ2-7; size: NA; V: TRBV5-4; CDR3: CASSRGGAQTEQYF
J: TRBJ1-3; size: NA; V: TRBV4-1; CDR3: CASSRGQGALTTIYF
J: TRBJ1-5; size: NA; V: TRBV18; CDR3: CASSRNGLDQPQHF
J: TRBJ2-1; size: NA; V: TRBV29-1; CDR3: CSVEDRGDEQFF
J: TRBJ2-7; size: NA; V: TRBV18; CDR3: CASRSTGTGEQYF
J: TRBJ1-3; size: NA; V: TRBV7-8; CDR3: CASSLAGGSGNTIYF
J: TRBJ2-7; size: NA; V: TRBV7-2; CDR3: CASRRDSSPYYEQYF
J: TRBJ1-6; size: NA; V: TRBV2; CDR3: CASSEAMLDSNSPLHF
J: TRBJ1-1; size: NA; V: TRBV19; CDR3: CASIHRQANTEAFF
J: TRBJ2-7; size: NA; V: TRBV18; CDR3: CASSPRNKFSDPGQTYEQYF
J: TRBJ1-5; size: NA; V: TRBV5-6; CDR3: CASSLGQGDQPQHF
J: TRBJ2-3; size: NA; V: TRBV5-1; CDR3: CASSLPAGGQGDTQYF
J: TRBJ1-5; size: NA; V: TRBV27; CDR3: CASRKQGSNQPQHF
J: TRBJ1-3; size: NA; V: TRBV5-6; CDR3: CASSVQSGNTIYF
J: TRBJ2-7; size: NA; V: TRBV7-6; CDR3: CASSLETDAYEQYF
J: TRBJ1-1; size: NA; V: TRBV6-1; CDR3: CASSDPAGAISEAFF
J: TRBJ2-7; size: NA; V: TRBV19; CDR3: CASSAWPQGASYEQYF
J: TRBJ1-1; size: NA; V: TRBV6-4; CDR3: CASRLEGGVNTEAFF
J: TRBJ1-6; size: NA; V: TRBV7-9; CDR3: CASSRTGTGGSSPLHF
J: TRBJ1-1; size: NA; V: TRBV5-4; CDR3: CASSPGDRKDTEAFF
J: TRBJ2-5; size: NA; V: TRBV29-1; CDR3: CSVFRQETQYF
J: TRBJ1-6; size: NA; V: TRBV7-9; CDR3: CASGGSDNSPLHF
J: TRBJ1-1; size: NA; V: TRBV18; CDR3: CASAQEEDLGEAFF
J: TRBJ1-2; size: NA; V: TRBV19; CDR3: CASSVTAGGGYTF
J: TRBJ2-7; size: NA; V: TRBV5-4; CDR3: CASSWGQAETWEQYF
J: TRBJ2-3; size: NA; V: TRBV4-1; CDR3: CASSRTGSGTDTQYF